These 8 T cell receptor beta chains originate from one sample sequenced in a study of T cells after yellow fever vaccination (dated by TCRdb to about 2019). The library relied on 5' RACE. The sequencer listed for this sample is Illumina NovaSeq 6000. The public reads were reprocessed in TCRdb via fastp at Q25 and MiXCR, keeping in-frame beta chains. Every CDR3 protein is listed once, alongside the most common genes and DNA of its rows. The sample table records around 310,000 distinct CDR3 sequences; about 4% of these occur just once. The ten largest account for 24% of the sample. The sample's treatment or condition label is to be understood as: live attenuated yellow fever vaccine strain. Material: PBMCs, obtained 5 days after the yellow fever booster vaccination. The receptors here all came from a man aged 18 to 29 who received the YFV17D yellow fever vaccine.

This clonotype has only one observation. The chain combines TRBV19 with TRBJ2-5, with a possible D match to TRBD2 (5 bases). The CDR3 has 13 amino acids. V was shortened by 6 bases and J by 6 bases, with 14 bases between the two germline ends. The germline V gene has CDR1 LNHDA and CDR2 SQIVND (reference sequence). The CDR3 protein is CASSHGMGQTQYF. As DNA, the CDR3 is TGTGCCAGTAGCCACGGGATGGGCCAGACCCAGTACTTC.

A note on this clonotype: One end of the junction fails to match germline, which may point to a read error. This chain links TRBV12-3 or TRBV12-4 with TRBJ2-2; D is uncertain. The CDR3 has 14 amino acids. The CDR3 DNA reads TGTGCCAGCAGTTTTGGAGAGAACACCGGAGAGCTGTTTTTT. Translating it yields CASSFGENTGELFF.

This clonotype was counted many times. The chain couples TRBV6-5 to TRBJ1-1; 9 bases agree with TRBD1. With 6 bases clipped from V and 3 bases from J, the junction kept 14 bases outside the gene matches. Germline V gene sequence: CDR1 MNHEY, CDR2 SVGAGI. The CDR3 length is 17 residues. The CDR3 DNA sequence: TGTGCCAGCAGGAAGGGGACAGGGCCAACTTCGTACACTGAAGCTTTCTTT. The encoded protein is CASRKGTGPTSYTEAFF.

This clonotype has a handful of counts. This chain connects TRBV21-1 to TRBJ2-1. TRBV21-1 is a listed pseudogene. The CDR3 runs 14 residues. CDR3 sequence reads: CATSKFGTTNEQFF. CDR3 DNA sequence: TGTGCCACTTCCAAGTTTGGGACTACCAATGAGCAGTTCTTC.

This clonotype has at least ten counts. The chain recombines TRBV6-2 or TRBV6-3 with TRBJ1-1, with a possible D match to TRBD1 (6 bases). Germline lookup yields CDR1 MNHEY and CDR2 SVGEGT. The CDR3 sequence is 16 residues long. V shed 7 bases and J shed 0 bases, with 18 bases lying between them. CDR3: CASTVQGLPMNTEAFF. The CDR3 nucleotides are TGTGCCAGCACCGTACAGGGCTTGCCCATGAACACTGAAGCTTTCTTT.

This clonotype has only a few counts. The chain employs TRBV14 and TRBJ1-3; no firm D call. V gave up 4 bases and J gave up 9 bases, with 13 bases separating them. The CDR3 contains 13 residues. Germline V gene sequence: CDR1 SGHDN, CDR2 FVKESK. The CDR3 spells CASSLPSISTIYF. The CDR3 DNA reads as TGTGCCAGCAGCCTGCCCAGTATTTCCACCATATATTTT.

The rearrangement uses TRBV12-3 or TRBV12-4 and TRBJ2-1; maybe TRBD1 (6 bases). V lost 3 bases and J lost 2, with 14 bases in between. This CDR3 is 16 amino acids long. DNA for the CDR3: TGTGCCAGCAGTTTTCCAGGGGTGCACCCCTACAATGAGCAGTTCTTC. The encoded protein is CASSFPGVHPYNEQFF.

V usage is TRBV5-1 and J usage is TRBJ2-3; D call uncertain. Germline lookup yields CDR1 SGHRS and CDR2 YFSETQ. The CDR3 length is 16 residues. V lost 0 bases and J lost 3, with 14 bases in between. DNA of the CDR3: TGCGCCAGCAGCTTGGATCCGGCGCGACGTACAGATACGCAGTATTTT. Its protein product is CASSLDPARRTDTQYF.